Presented here are 6 T cell receptor beta chains from one specimen sequenced in a study of T cell changes during pregnancy in multiple sclerosis. Profiling relied on immunoSEQ multiplex PCR, and the TCRdb table lists in-frame clones only, not all of them. This sample has some 70,000 clones, with roughly nine tenths found just once. The sample was CD8+ T cells from peripheral blood mononuclear cells, taken before pregnancy. All receptors come from a female donor with multiple sclerosis, enrolled in a pregnancy study.

This sequence joins TRBV7-6 and TRBJ2-3; D is perhaps TRBD1 (6 bases). The CDR3 totals 15 residues. Looked up from germline, CDR1 is SGHVS and CDR2 is FNYEAQ. The ends were cut back, 2 bases at V and 2 bases at J, with 11 bases in the middle. The CDR3 loop reads CASSLTRGITDTQYF. CDR3 nucleotide sequence: TGTGCCAGCAGCTTAACTAGGGGGATCACAGATACGCAGTATTTT. The variable domain in full, completed from reference TRBV7-6 and TRBJ2-3, reads GAGVSQSPRYKVTKRGQDVALRCDPISGHVSLYWYRQALGQGPEFLTYFNYEAQQDKSGLPNDRFSAERPEGSISTLTIQRTEQRDSAMYRCASSLTRGITDTQYFGPGTRLTVL.

This sequence joins TRBV9 and TRBJ1-3; TRBD1 might be the D (5 bases). The germline V and J ends were trimmed by 0 bases and 4 bases, with 8 bases remaining between them. Germline V gene sequence: CDR1 SGDLS, CDR2 YYNGEE. The CDR3 has 14 residues. The CDR3 spells CASSVATDGNTIYF. Here the CDR3 DNA reads TGTGCCAGCAGCGTAGCGACAGACGGAAACACCATATATTTT.

The chain links TRBV9 to TRBJ1-1; D might be TRBD1 (6 bases). Trimming left V 1 base short and J 0 bases short, with 19 bases between. The CDR3 length is 18 residues. Per germline, CDR1 SGDLS and CDR2 YYNGEE. The CDR3 reads CASSVPPGGGGMNTEAFF. CDR3 in DNA: TGTGCCAGCAGCGTACCGCCGGGGGGGGGCGGCATGAACACTGAAGCTTTCTTT.

J is TRBJ1-1 and V is TRBV5-4; 7 positions match TRBD1. The V gene's germline CDR1 is SGHNT and CDR2 YYREEE (reference sequence). The CDR3 has 16 residues. V lost 3 bases and J lost 1; bases outside the gene matches: 9. The CDR3 region has the DNA TGTGCCAGCAGCTACGACCGGACAGGAGAGAACACTGAAGCTTTCTTT. As protein: CASSYDRTGENTEAFF. Filled out from reference TRBV5-4 and TRBJ1-1, the complete variable domain reads ETGVTQSPTHLIKTRGQQVTLRCSSQSGHNTVSWYQQALGQGPQFIFQYYREEENGRGNFPPRFSGLQFPNYSSELNVNALELDDSALYLCASSYDRTGENTEAFFGQGTRLTVV.

CDR3 sequence reads: CASSPTSGGYYEQYF. The CDR3 DNA reads as TGTGCCAGCAGTCCCACTAGCGGGGGGTACTACGAGCAGTACTTC. This chain links TRBV27 with TRBJ2-7, with 12 bases fitting TRBD2. Germline V gives CDR1 MNHEY, CDR2 SMNVEV (reference sequence). Germline trimming cut 5 bases from V and 3 bases from J; bases unmatched to any gene: 5. This CDR3 has 15 amino acids.

The chain employs TRBV6-5 and TRBJ1-4, with D tentatively TRBD1 (6 bases). The CDR3 covers 15 residues. Germline CDR1 is MNHEY and CDR2 is SVGAGI. V lost 6 bases and J 2 bases, leaving 13 bases between the germline ends. The CDR3 protein is CASRATGWTNEKLFF. CDR3 bases: TGTGCCAGCAGGGCCACAGGGTGGACTAATGAAAAACTGTTTTTT.